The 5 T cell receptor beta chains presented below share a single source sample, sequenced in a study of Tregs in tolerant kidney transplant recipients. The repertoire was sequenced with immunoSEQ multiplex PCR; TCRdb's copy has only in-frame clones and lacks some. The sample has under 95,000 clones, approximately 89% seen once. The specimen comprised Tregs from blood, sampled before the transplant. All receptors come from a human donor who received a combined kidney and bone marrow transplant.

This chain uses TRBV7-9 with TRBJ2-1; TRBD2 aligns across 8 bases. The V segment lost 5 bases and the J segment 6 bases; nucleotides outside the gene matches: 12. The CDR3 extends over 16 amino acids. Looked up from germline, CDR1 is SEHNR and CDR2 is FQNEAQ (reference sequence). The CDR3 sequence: CASSRPPGLGPNEQFF. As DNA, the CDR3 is TGTGCCAGCAGCCGACCCCCGGGACTAGGCCCCAATGAGCAGTTCTTC.

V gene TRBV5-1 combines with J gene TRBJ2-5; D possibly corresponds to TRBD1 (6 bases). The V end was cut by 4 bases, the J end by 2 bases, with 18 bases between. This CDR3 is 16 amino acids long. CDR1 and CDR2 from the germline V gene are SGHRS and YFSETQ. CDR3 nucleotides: TGCGCCAGCAGCCCGACATACAGGGTAGGGCAAGAGACCCAGTACTTC. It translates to CASSPTYRVGQETQYF.

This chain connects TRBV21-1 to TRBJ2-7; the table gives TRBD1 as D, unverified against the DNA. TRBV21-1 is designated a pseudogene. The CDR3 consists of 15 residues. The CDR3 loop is CASSIRTGSLGEQYF. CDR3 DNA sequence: TGTGCCAGCAGCATACGGACAGGGTCCCTCGGTGAGCAGTACTTC.

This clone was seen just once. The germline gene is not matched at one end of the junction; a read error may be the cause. The DNA of the CDR3 is TGCGCCAGCAGCTTACTAGCGGGATCAAACACCGGGGGGCTGTTTTTT. Protein sequence: CASSLLAGSNTGGLFF. This chain links TRBV5-1 with TRBJ2-2, with 10 bases matching TRBD2. The CDR3 totals 16 residues. CDR1 and CDR2 from the germline V gene are SGHRS and YFSETQ.

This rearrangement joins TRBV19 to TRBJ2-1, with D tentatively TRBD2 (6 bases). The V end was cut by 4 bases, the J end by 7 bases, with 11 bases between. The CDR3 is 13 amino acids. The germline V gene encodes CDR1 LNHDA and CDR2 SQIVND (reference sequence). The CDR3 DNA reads TGTGCCAGTAGTACCGACCGGGGGAATGAGCAGTTCTTC. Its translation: CASSTDRGNEQFF.